The TCR beta chain under discussion was sequenced for a study of CD8 T cells in ankylosing spondylitis. Study outcomes and limitations: The study identified a TCR beta motif of several highly homologous variants that appeared characteristic of ankylosing spondylitis blood. Significantly higher representation of disease-linked clones was reported for matched ankylosing spondylitis synovial fluid. Reports of some motif variants in reactive arthritis synovial fluid and blood predate this one.

Germline V gene data show CDR1 as SGHTA and CDR2 as FQGNSA. This CDR3 spans 17 amino acids. The V end lost 0 bases, the J end lost 5 bases, and 17 bases lay between the germline ends. For this clonotype: Its target is not known.

In TCRdb, the 5' RACE reads were re-called with MiXCR into one record per CDR3 protein. The sample gives fewer than 500,000 distinct CDR3 sequences, 25% to 30% of which show up once; about 0.89% is in the top ten. The sequencing sample was made of blood, either unsorted or a sorted T cell fraction (not recorded which). The sequence was collected from a male donor with ankylosing spondylitis. The chain carries TRBV7-2 and TRBJ2-1, with TRBD1 as a possible D gene (5 bases). The CDR3 loop reads CASSLAFGAHTNNEQFF. In nucleotides, the CDR3 is TGTGCCAGCAGCTTAGCTTTTGGGGCACACACCAACAATGAGCAGTTCTTC. The full variable domain, with the rest looked up from reference TRBV7-2 and TRBJ2-1, is GAGVSQSPSNKVTEKGKDVELRCDPISGHTALYWYRQSLGQGLEFLIYFQGNSAPDKSGLPSDRFSAERTGGSVSTLTIQRTQQEDSAVYLCASSLAFGAHTNNEQFFGPGTRLTVL.